These T cell receptor beta chains were read from a single sample in a study of blood T cell repertoires in COVID-19. Method: immunoSEQ multiplex PCR; TCRdb's copy keeps in-frame clones and lacks some. The sample includes hundreds of thousands of clones, about 85% seen only once; the top ten take 2% to 3%. The sample was PBMCs or T cells enriched from blood (not recorded which). Receptors were obtained from a woman aged 45-65 years who had recovered from COVID-19. Each CDR3 is given with its conserved first and last residue. A D gene is named only where the DNA matches it firmly. Clone size is not always given. Where it is, it says once, few, many or a class for expanded clones.

V gene	D gene	J gene	clone size	CDR3 protein	CDR3 DNA
TRBV2	-	TRBJ1-1	-	CASSVQGLQNTEAFF	TGTGCCAGCAGTGTGCAGGGCCTGCAGAACACTGAAGCTTTCTTT
TRBV7-2	TRBD1	TRBJ1-5	-	CASSQGTGNQPQHF	TGTGCCAGCAGCCAGGGGACAGGCAATCAGCCCCAGCATTTT
TRBV2	-	TRBJ1-5	-	CASKASTGSRQPQHF	TGTGCCAGCAAGGCCTCCACCGGGAGTCGTCAGCCCCAGCATTTT
TRBV18	TRBD1	TRBJ2-7	once	CASSVRDRALYEQYF	TGTGCCAGCTCAGTCCGGGACAGGGCCCTCTACGAGCAGTACTTC
TRBV2	TRBD2	TRBJ2-5	-	CASSGGRGETQYF	TGTGCCAGCAGTGGGGGACGGGGGGAAACCCAGTACTTC
TRBV5-6	-	TRBJ1-5	-	CASSLWRDSNQPQHF	TGTGCCAGCAGCTTGTGGAGGGATAGCAATCAGCCCCAGCATTTT
TRBV30	TRBD2	TRBJ2-3	-	CACPWASGRPDTQYF	TGTGCCTGCCCTTGGGCTAGCGGGAGGCCAGATACGCAGTATTTT
TRBV5-1	-	TRBJ1-1	-	CASSYKGPAEGGWAEAFF	TGCGCCAGCAGCTACAAGGGGCCGGCAGAGGGAGGGTGGGCTGAAGCTTTCTTT
TRBV3-1/TRBV3-2	TRBD2	TRBJ2-5	-	CASSSRLAGGLQETQYF	TGTGCCAGCAGCTCTCGACTAGCGGGGGGCCTTCAAGAGACCCAGTACTTC
TRBV7-9	-	TRBJ1-2	-	CASSLLSGVNYGYTF	TGTGCCAGCAGCTTATTATCAGGGGTTAACTATGGCTACACCTTC
TRBV9	TRBD1	TRBJ2-1	-	CASSVGTGTGANEQFF	TGTGCCAGCAGCGTAGGGACCGGGACAGGGGCCAATGAGCAGTTCTTC
TRBV11-2	-	TRBJ2-1	once	CASSLGWRSSYNEQFF	TGTGCCAGCAGCTTAGGTTGGCGGAGCTCCTACAATGAGCAGTTCTTC
TRBV30	TRBD1	TRBJ1-5	-	CAWDRGNQPQHF	TGTGCCTGGGACAGGGGCAATCAGCCCCAGCATTTT
TRBV6-2/TRBV6-3	TRBD2	TRBJ2-5	-	CASSYGLGRGETQYF	TGTGCCAGCAGTTATGGTCTCGGGAGGGGAGAGACCCAGTACTTC